The T cell receptor (beta chain) described here comes from a study of blood T cell repertoires in COVID-19. Across the whole study: Sample material is recorded as cDNA or gDNA derived from T cells, B-cell-depleted T cells, or PBMCs.

The CDR3 totals 11 residues. CDR1 is LNHDA, CDR2 SQIVND, per germline (reference sequence). The V and J ends lost 3 bases and 7 bases respectively, with 4 bases between them. Seattle's cohort entered during active infection and was followed longitudinally. Generated by immunoSEQ multiplex PCR, the TCRdb table keeps only in-frame clones and is missing some. The repertoire holds around 170,000 clones, with approximately 86% as singletons. The sequence derives from a man aged 55 to 70 with COVID-19, enrolled during active disease. Sequenced sample: peripheral blood. This chain joins TRBV19 and TRBJ2-1; no firm D call. The CDR3 region is CASSILNEQFF. The CDR3 DNA reads as TGTGCCAGTAGTATTTTAAATGAGCAGTTCTTC. The full variable domain, rest sourced from reference TRBV19 and TRBJ2-1, is DGGITQSPKYLFRKEGQNVTLSCEQNLNHDAMYWYRQDPGQGLRLIYYSQIVNDFQKGDIAEGYSVSREKKESFPLTVTSAQKNPTAFYLCASSILNEQFFGPGTRLTVL.